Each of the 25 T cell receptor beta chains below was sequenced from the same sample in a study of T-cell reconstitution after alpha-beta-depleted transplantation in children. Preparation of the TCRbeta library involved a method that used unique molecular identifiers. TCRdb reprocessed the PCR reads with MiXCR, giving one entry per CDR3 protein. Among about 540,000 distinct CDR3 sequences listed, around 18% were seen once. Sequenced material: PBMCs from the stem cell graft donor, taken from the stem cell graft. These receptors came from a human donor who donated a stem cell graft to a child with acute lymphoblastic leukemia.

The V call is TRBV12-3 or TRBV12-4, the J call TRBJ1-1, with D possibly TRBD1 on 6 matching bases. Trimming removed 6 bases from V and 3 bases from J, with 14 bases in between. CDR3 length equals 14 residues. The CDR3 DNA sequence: TGTGCCAGCAGACCCGGGGGCGAGGACACTGAAGCTTTCTTT. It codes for CASRPGGEDTEAFF.

The CDR3 protein is CASSGGGGQSSVGYTF. The CDR3 DNA follows: TGTGCCAGCAGTGGGGGTGGAGGACAGTCCTCAGTGGGCTACACCTTC. The rearrangement uses TRBV25-1 and TRBJ1-2, with D possibly TRBD1 on 6 matching bases. The CDR3 consists of 16 residues. V was clipped by 4 bases and J by 8 bases, with 23 bases between them. Germline CDR1 reads MGHDK; CDR2 reads SYGVNS.

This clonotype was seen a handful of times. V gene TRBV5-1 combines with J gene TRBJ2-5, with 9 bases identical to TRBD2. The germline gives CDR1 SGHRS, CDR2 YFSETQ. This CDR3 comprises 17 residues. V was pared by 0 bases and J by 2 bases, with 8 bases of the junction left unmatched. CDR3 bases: TGCGCCAGCAGCTTGGCCTTCCTAGCGGGACCACAAGAGACCCAGTACTTC. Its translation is CASSLAFLAGPQETQYF.

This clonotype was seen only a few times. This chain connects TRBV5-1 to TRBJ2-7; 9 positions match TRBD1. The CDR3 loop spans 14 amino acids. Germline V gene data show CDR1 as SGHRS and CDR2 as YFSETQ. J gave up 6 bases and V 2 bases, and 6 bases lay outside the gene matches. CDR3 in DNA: TGCGCCAGCAGCTTTCCAGGACAGGGGCCCGAGCAGTACTTC. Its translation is CASSFPGQGPEQYF.

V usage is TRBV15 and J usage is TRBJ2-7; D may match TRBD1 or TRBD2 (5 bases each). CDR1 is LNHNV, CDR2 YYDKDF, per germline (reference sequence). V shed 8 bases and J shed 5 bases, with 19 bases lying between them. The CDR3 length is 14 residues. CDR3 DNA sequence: TGTGCCACCGGTGGGTGGGGGAAACTCCACGAGCAGTACTTC. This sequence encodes CATGGWGKLHEQYF.

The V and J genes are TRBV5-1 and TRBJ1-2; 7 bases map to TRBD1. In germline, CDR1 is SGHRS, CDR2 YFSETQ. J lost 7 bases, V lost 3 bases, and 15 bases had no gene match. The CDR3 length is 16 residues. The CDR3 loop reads CASSYWIRDSDLGYTF. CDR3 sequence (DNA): TGCGCCAGCAGCTATTGGATCCGGGACAGCGATCTTGGCTACACCTTC.

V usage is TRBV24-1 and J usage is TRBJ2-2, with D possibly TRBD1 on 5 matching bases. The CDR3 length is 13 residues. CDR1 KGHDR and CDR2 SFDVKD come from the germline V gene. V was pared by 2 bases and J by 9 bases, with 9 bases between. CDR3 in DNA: TGTGCCACCAGTGATTCTACAGGCAGGGAGCTGTTTTTT. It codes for CATSDSTGRELFF.

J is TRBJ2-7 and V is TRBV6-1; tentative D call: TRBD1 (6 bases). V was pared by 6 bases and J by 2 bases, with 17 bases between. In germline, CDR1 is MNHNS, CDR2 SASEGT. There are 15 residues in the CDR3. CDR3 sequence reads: CASRADRSDTYEQYF. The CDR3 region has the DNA TGTGCCAGCAGAGCCGACAGGTCCGACACCTACGAGCAGTACTTC.

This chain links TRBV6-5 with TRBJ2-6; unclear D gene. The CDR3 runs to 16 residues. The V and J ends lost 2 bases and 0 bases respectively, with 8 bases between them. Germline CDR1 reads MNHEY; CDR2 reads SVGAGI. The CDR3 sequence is CASSYIETSGANVLTF. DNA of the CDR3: TGTGCCAGCAGTTACATAGAAACCTCTGGGGCCAACGTCCTGACTTTC.

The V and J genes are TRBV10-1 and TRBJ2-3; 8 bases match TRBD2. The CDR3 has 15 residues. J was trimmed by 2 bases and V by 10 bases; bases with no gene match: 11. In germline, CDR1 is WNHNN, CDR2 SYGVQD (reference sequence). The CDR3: CATNEFGRDTDTQYF. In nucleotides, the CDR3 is TGCGCCACCAACGAATTCGGGAGGGACACAGATACGCAGTATTTT.

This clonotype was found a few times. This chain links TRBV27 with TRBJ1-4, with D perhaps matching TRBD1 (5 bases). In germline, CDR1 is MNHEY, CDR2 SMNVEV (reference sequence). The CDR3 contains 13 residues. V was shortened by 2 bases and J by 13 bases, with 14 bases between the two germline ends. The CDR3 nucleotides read TGTGCCAGCAGTTTAGGTACAGGAGAGATACTGTTTTTT. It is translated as CASSLGTGEILFF. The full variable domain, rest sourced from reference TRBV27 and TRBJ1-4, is EAQVTQNPRYLITVTGKKLTVTCSQNMNHEYMSWYRQDPGLGLRQIYYSMNVEVTDKGDVPEGYKVSRKEKRNFPLILESPSPNQTSLYFCASSLGTGEILFFGSGTQLSVL.

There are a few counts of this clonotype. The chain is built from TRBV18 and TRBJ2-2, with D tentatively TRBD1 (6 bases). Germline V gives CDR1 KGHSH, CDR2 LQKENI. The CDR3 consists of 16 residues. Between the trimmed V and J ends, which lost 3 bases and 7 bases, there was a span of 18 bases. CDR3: CASSPPQQGIDGELFF. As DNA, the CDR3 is TGTGCCAGCTCACCCCCACAACAGGGTATCGACGGGGAGCTGTTTTTT.

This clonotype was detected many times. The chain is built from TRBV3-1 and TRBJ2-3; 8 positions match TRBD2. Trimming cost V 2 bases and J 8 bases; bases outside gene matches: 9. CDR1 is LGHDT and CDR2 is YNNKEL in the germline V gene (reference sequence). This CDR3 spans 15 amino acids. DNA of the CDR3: TGTGCCAGCAGCCAACGAGCGGGAGAAAGTGGTACGCAGTATTTT. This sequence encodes CASSQRAGESGTQYF.

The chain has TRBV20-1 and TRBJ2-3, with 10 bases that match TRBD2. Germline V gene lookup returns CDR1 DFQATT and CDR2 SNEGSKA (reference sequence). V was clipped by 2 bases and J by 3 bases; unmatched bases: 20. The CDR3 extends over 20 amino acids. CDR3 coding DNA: TGCAGTGCTAGAACCCGGGCCCTAGCGGGAGCCGTTTTATGGACAGATACGCAGTATTTT. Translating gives CSARTRALAGAVLWTDTQYF.

The CDR3 region is CASSAPLADPYNEQFF. The CDR3 DNA follows: TGTGCCAGCAGCGCACCGCTAGCGGACCCATACAATGAGCAGTTCTTC. This sequence joins TRBV5-6 and TRBJ2-1; 7 nucleotides line up with TRBD2. The CDR3 spans 16 residues. The V gene end was trimmed by 4 bases and the J gene end by 4 bases; junction bases not matched to a gene: 11. Germline loops: CDR1 SGHDT, CDR2 YYEEEE.

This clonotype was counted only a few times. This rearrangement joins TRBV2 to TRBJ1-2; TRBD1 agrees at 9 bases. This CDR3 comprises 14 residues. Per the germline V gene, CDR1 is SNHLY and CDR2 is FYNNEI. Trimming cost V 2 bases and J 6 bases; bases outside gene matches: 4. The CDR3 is CASSESHRGHGYTF. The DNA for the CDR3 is TGTGCCAGCAGTGAAAGTCACAGGGGGCATGGCTACACCTTC. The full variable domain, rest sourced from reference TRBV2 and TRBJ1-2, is EPEVTQTPSHQVTQMGQEVILRCVPISNHLYFYWYRQILGQKVEFLVSFYNNEISEKSEIFDDQFSVERPDGSNFTLKIRSTKLEDSAMYFCASSESHRGHGYTFGSGTRLTVV.

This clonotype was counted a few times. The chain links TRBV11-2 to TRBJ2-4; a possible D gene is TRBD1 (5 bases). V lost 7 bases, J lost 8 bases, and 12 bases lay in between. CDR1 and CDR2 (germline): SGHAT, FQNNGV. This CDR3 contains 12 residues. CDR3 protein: CASKGRWDIQYF. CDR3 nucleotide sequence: TGTGCCAGCAAGGGGCGGTGGGACATTCAGTACTTC.

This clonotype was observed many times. CDR3 nucleotide sequence: TGCGCCAGCAGCTTGCCAGGACAAGAGACCCAGTACTTC. Its protein is CASSLPGQETQYF. The V gene is TRBV5-1, the J gene TRBJ2-5; the D is unclear. Germline CDR1 is SGHRS and CDR2 is YFSETQ. The CDR3 spans 13 residues. Trimming removed 1 base at V and 2 bases at J, with 6 bases between.

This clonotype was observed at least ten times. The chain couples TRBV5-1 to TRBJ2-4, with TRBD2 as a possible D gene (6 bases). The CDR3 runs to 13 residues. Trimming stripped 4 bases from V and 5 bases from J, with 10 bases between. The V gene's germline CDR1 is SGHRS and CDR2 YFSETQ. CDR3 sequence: CASSPGLQNIQYF. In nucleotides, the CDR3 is TGCGCCAGCAGCCCGGGACTGCAAAACATTCAGTACTTC.

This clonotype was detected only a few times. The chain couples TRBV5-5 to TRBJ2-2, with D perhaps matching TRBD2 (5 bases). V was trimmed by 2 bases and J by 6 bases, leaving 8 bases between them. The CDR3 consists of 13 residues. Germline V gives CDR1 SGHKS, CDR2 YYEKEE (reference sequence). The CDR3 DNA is TGTGCCAGCAGCTTCCTGGAGGCCGGGGAGCTGTTTTTT. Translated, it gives CASSFLEAGELFF. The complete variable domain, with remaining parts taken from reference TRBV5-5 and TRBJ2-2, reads DAGVTQSPTHLIKTRGQQVTLRCSPISGHKSVSWYQQVLGQGPQFIFQYYEKEERGRGNFPDRFSARQFPNYSSELNVNALLLGDSALYLCASSFLEAGELFFGEGSRLTVL.

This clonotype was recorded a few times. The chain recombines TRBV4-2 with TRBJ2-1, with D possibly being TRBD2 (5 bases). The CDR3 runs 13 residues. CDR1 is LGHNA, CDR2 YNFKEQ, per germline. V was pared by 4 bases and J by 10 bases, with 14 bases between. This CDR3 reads CASSPLLDREQFF. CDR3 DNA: TGTGCCAGCAGCCCTCTACTAGACCGGGAGCAGTTCTTC.

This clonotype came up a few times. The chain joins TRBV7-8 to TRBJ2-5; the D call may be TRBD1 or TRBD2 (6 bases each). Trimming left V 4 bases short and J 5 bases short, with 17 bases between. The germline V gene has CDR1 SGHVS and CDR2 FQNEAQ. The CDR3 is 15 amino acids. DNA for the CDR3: TGTGCCAGCAGCTCTGTAGGGGGGCGAGAGGAGACCCAGTACTTC. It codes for CASSSVGGREETQYF.

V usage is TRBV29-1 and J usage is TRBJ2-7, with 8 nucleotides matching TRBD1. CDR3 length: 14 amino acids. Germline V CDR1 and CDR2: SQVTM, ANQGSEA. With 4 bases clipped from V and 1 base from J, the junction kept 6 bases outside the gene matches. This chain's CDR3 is CSVAGQATSYEQYF. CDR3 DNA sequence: TGCAGCGTTGCGGGACAGGCAACGTCCTACGAGCAGTACTTC.

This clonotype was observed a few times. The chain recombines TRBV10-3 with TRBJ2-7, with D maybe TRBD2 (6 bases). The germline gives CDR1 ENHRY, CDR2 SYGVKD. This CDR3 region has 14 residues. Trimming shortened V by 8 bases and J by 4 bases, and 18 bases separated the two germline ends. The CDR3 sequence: CAIVRGTDSYEQYF. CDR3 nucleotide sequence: TGTGCCATCGTCCGCGGGACCGACTCGTACGAGCAGTACTTC.

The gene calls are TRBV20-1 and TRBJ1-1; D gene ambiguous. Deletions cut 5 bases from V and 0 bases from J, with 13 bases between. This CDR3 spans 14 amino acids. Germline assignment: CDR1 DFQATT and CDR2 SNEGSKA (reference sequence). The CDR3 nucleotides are TGCAGTGCTCCAGGTGGGGTTTTGAACACTGAAGCTTTCTTT. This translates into CSAPGGVLNTEAFF.